These 16 T cell receptor beta chains were all obtained from the same sample, sequenced in a study of blood T cell repertoires in COVID-19. Clones were read by immunoSEQ multiplex PCR, and TCRdb kept only the in-frame ones, dropping some. The sample contains under 300,000 clones, 82% of which appear only once. The specimen was peripheral blood. Receptors were obtained from an elderly woman with active or convalescent COVID-19.

The rearrangement links TRBV6-6 to TRBJ2-5, with 9 nucleotides matching TRBD1. CDR1 MNHNY and CDR2 SVGAGI come from the germline V gene (reference sequence). V was clipped by 2 bases and J by 5 bases; unmatched bases: 3. CDR3 length equals 14 residues. CDR3 loop: CASSYDRGGETQYF. The CDR3 region has the DNA TGTGCCAGCAGTTACGACAGGGGGGGGGAGACCCAGTACTTC.

This clone was seen a single time. This rearrangement joins TRBV3-1 (or the pseudogene TRBV3-2) to TRBJ2-7, with TRBD1 identical over 8 bases. The V gene end was trimmed by 3 bases and the J gene end by 11 bases; junction bases not matched to a gene: 6. CDR1 is LGHDT, CDR2 YNNKEL, per germline (reference sequence). The CDR3 consists of 12 residues. CDR3 in DNA: TGTGCCAGCAGCCATAATACAGGGGGAGAGTACTTC. This translates into CASSHNTGGEYF.

This chain uses TRBV10-3 with TRBJ2-3; the match to TRBD2 covers 7 bases. This CDR3 has 15 residues. Germline V gene data show CDR1 as ENHRY and CDR2 as SYGVKD. Trimming removed 7 bases from V and 1 base from J; junction bases left unmatched: 8. CDR3 protein: CAIKRPSGRTDTQYF. DNA for the CDR3: TGTGCCATCAAGCGTCCTAGCGGCCGCACAGATACGCAGTATTTT.

This clone was detected only a few times. The rearrangement links TRBV15 to TRBJ1-4; D might be TRBD1 (5 bases). Looked up from germline, CDR1 is LNHNV and CDR2 is YYDKDF (reference sequence). Trimming shortened V by 5 bases and J by 3 bases, and 10 bases separated the two germline ends. The CDR3 is 14 residues long. The DNA of the CDR3 is TGTGCCACCAGCCACCGGGGGGCTAATGAAAAACTGTTTTTT. Translation gives CATSHRGANEKLFF.

The chain has TRBV30 and TRBJ2-4, with D perhaps matching TRBD2 (5 bases). Germline CDR1 reads GTSNPN; CDR2 reads SVGIG (reference sequence). The V and J ends lost 0 bases and 3 bases respectively, with 12 bases between them. There are 15 residues in the CDR3. The DNA of the CDR3 is TGTGCCTGGAGTGTACCTCCGGACTTCAAAAACATTCAGTACTTC. It encodes CAWSVPPDFKNIQYF.

Comment on this clone: This may come from a read error, since a much larger clone is one base off. At the DNA level, this CDR3 is encoded by other sequences in the same sample as well. V is TRBV4-1 and J is TRBJ1-2; D gene uncertain. CDR3 length: 16 residues. Per germline, CDR1 MGHRA and CDR2 YSYEKL. Trimming removed 1 base from V and 3 bases from J, with 15 bases in between. Written as DNA, the CDR3 is TGCGCCAGCAGCCAAGCTCGTAGGGAGGAGTACTATGGCTACACCTTC. Protein: CASSQARREEYYGYTF.

J is TRBJ2-1 and V is TRBV6-8, with D perhaps matching TRBD2 (5 bases). The CDR3 runs to 16 residues. Between the trimmed V and J ends, which lost 1 base and 5 bases, there was a span of 15 bases. CDR1 MNHGY and CDR2 SAAAGT come from the germline V gene. CDR3 sequence reads: CASSYWPGNIHNEQFF. In DNA form, the CDR3 reads TGTGCCAGCAGTTACTGGCCGGGAAACATCCACAATGAGCAGTTCTTC.

This clone was picked up one time. The rearrangement joins TRBV6-4 to TRBJ2-2; D uncertain. The CDR3 has 14 amino acids. V was shortened by 3 bases and J by 3 bases, with 8 bases between the two germline ends. Per germline, CDR1 MRHNA and CDR2 SNTAGT. As DNA, the CDR3 is TGTGCCAGCAGTGATTCACAGTACACCGGGGAGCTGTTTTTT. Amino acid sequence: CASSDSQYTGELFF.

J is TRBJ1-5 and V is TRBV15; 11 positions match TRBD1. This CDR3 contains 17 residues. The ends lost 1 base at V and 1 base at J; junction bases unmatched: 3. In germline, CDR1 is LNHNV, CDR2 YYDKDF (reference sequence). The CDR3 DNA reads as TGTGCCACCAGCAGAGGGGGGACAGGGGGAAGCAATCAGCCCCAGCATTTT. Its protein is CATSRGGTGGSNQPQHF.

The gene calls are TRBV4-1 and TRBJ2-3; 7 positions agree with TRBD1. The CDR3 contains 13 residues. The germline V gene has CDR1 MGHRA and CDR2 YSYEKL. The J segment lost 3 bases and the V segment lost 8 bases, leaving 5 bases of the junction unmatched. This chain's CDR3 is CASATTGTDTQYF. The CDR3 nucleotides are TGCGCCAGCGCGACGACAGGGACAGATACGCAGTATTTT.

The rearrangement links TRBV7-9 to TRBJ2-2; D uncertain. This CDR3 has 14 amino acids. V shed 2 bases and J shed 6 bases, with 10 bases lying between them. CDR1 and CDR2 from the germline V gene are SEHNR and FQNEAQ (reference sequence). CDR3 DNA: TGTGCCAGCAGCTTATGGCAGCGCCCCGGGGAGCTGTTTTTT. Translation gives CASSLWQRPGELFF.

The rearrangement links TRBV18 to TRBJ1-1; TRBD1 is a possible D gene (5 bases). The CDR3 sequence is 14 residues long. The V end lost 5 bases, the J end lost 4 bases, and 14 bases lay between the germline ends. The V gene's germline CDR1 is KGHSH and CDR2 LQKENI. The DNA for the CDR3 is TGTGCCAGCTCATCGGAGCAGGGATCCACTGAAGCTTTCTTT. This encodes CASSSEQGSTEAFF.

The J gene is TRBJ1-2, the V gene TRBV29-1, with TRBD1 matching over 8 bases. Per the germline V gene, CDR1 is SQVTM and CDR2 is ANQGSEA. The V gene end was trimmed by 7 bases and the J gene end by 8 bases; junction bases not matched to a gene: 6. CDR3 length: 11 amino acids. Written as DNA, the CDR3 is TGCAGCGCACAGGGGGGGGAAGGCTACACCTTC. Translation: CSAQGGEGYTF.

This chain uses TRBV3-1 (or the pseudogene TRBV3-2) with TRBJ2-4, with D perhaps matching TRBD1 (5 bases). The germline V gene encodes CDR1 LGHDT and CDR2 YNNKEL (reference sequence). The CDR3 runs 14 residues. V lost 2 bases to trimming and J lost 1 base, with 6 bases between them. The CDR3 here is CASSQSGAKNIQYF. The DNA of the CDR3 is TGTGCCAGCAGCCAATCAGGGGCCAAAAACATTCAGTACTTC.

The chain uses TRBV28 and TRBJ2-1, with 9 bases matching TRBD1. The germline V gene has CDR1 MDHEN and CDR2 SYDVKM. The CDR3 length is 13 residues. Unmatched junction bases numbered 5, after V lost 8 bases and J lost 6 bases. CDR3 coding DNA: TGTGCCAGCCGACAGGGGGTCCGCAATGAGCAGTTCTTC. It codes for CASRQGVRNEQFF. Full variable domain (outside the CDR3, taken from reference TRBV28 and TRBJ2-1): DVKVTQSSRYLVKRTGEKVFLECVQDMDHENMFWYRQDPGLGLRLIYFSYDVKMKEKGDIPEGYSVSREKKERFSLILESASTNQTSMYLCASRQGVRNEQFFGPGTRLTVL.

The V and J genes are TRBV11-3 and TRBJ2-3, with D perhaps matching TRBD2 (5 bases). The CDR3 totals 15 residues. CDR1 is SGHNT, CDR2 YENEEA, per germline. V lost 5 bases to trimming and J lost 0 bases, with 12 bases between them. The CDR3 loop reads CASSLGVQSTDTQYF. CDR3 in DNA: TGTGCCAGCAGCCTCGGGGTTCAAAGCACAGATACGCAGTATTTT.